This is a list of T cell receptor beta chains from one sample in a study of cytomegalovirus exposure and HLA in healthy donors. Sequencing was performed with immunoSEQ multiplex PCR; in TCRdb, only in-frame clones are kept and a portion is missing. Among 100,000 to 150,000 clones listed, around 78% were seen once. Material: PBMCs. Receptor source: a man between 18 and 29 years old in good health and CMV-seropositive. The CDR3 runs from the conserved cysteine through the conserved F or W. D genes are given only for firm matches.

CDR3aa: CASSQEWPLNTEAFF; d_gene: -; j_gene: TRBJ1-1; v_gene: TRBV14
CDR3aa: CASSPGWESDTQYF; d_gene: -; j_gene: TRBJ2-3; v_gene: TRBV11-3
CDR3aa: CASSQDRDGNTIYF; d_gene: TRBD1; j_gene: TRBJ1-3; v_gene: TRBV9
CDR3aa: CASSPQGATNEKLFF; d_gene: TRBD1; j_gene: TRBJ1-4; v_gene: TRBV9
CDR3aa: CASRDRGQGNEQFF; d_gene: TRBD1; j_gene: TRBJ2-1; v_gene: TRBV2
CDR3aa: CASSLTVGDRGNNEQYF; d_gene: TRBD1; j_gene: TRBJ2-7; v_gene: TRBV18
CDR3aa: CASSLAPRNDSPLHF; d_gene: -; j_gene: TRBJ1-6; v_gene: TRBV5-1
CDR3aa: CASVSGATDTQYF; d_gene: -; j_gene: TRBJ2-3; v_gene: TRBV28
CDR3aa: CASSDSRGRAYNEQFF; d_gene: -; j_gene: TRBJ2-1; v_gene: TRBV6-4
CDR3aa: CASSTDGEGNTEAFF; d_gene: -; j_gene: TRBJ1-1; v_gene: TRBV19
CDR3aa: CASSPAGELFF; d_gene: -; j_gene: TRBJ2-2; v_gene: TRBV18
CDR3aa: CASSHGVDRTYTGELFF; d_gene: -; j_gene: TRBJ2-2; v_gene: TRBV7-9
CDR3aa: CASRGDRGRGTEAFF; d_gene: TRBD1; j_gene: TRBJ1-1; v_gene: TRBV2
CDR3aa: CASSLVQVRETQYF; d_gene: -; j_gene: TRBJ2-5; v_gene: TRBV5-6
CDR3aa: CASSLRREWRAPNTEAFF; d_gene: -; j_gene: TRBJ1-1; v_gene: TRBV7-8
CDR3aa: CAISEFGTAISGTGELFF; d_gene: TRBD1; j_gene: TRBJ2-2; v_gene: TRBV10-3
CDR3aa: CASRRAGVYEQYF; d_gene: TRBD2; j_gene: TRBJ2-7; v_gene: TRBV6-5
CDR3aa: CGPGTEAFF; d_gene: -; j_gene: TRBJ1-1; v_gene: TRBV19
CDR3aa: CAWTRTGYEQYF; d_gene: TRBD1; j_gene: TRBJ2-7; v_gene: TRBV30
CDR3aa: CASSPYQGMTGELFF; d_gene: -; j_gene: TRBJ2-2; v_gene: TRBV7-9
CDR3aa: CASSEYGIPFSGANVLTF; d_gene: -; j_gene: TRBJ2-6; v_gene: TRBV6-1
CDR3aa: CASSVDPHPGTEAFF; d_gene: -; j_gene: TRBJ1-1; v_gene: TRBV9
CDR3aa: CAIQPYDGSFF; d_gene: -; j_gene: TRBJ1-1; v_gene: TRBV27
CDR3aa: CASSLSGGAPGELFF; d_gene: TRBD2; j_gene: TRBJ2-2; v_gene: TRBV5-1
CDR3aa: CAWSLVTNYGYTF; d_gene: -; j_gene: TRBJ1-2; v_gene: TRBV30
CDR3aa: CASSLHLGQGNEQYF; d_gene: TRBD1; j_gene: TRBJ2-7; v_gene: TRBV9
CDR3aa: CASSSRGGGVKETQYF; d_gene: -; j_gene: TRBJ2-5; v_gene: TRBV27
CDR3aa: CASSLQGNTEAFF; d_gene: -; j_gene: TRBJ1-1; v_gene: TRBV11-2
CDR3aa: CASSQDRGHYGYTF; d_gene: TRBD1; j_gene: TRBJ1-2; v_gene: TRBV23-1
CDR3aa: CASSLGSGVTSYEQYF; d_gene: -; j_gene: TRBJ2-7; v_gene: TRBV7-9
CDR3aa: CASSGGTSGPLVGIYEQYF; d_gene: TRBD2; j_gene: TRBJ2-7; v_gene: TRBV6-1
CDR3aa: CASRPQETAGNTIYF; d_gene: -; j_gene: TRBJ1-3; v_gene: TRBV2
CDR3aa: CASSVDMGGGLDYGYTF; d_gene: -; j_gene: TRBJ1-2; v_gene: TRBV9
CDR3aa: CASSDRASNQPQHF; d_gene: TRBD1; j_gene: TRBJ1-5; v_gene: TRBV28
CDR3aa: CASTQGAGNTIYF; d_gene: TRBD1; j_gene: TRBJ1-3; v_gene: TRBV28
CDR3aa: CASSFDRDTEAFF; d_gene: TRBD1; j_gene: TRBJ1-1; v_gene: TRBV7-8
CDR3aa: CAGSQDIGDRLQTQYF; d_gene: TRBD1; j_gene: TRBJ2-5; v_gene: TRBV14
CDR3aa: CASSASLGQGFRQPQHF; d_gene: TRBD1; j_gene: TRBJ1-5; v_gene: TRBV2
CDR3aa: CAISPQGVLPNQPQHF; d_gene: -; j_gene: TRBJ1-5; v_gene: TRBV10-3
CDR3aa: CASSQVGGYEQYF; d_gene: -; j_gene: TRBJ2-7; v_gene: TRBV4-2
CDR3aa: CASRSTGLNTEAFF; d_gene: TRBD1; j_gene: TRBJ1-1; v_gene: TRBV6-5
CDR3aa: CASHQTGRSPEAFF; d_gene: TRBD1; j_gene: TRBJ1-1; v_gene: TRBV5-8
CDR3aa: CASFTTGSSYEQYF; d_gene: TRBD1; j_gene: TRBJ2-7; v_gene: TRBV6-5
CDR3aa: CASRLRRGGQPQHF; d_gene: -; j_gene: TRBJ1-5; v_gene: TRBV12-2
CDR3aa: CASSPGTGTYGYTF; d_gene: TRBD1; j_gene: TRBJ1-2; v_gene: TRBV9
CDR3aa: CASSRDTMGYGYTF; d_gene: -; j_gene: TRBJ1-2; v_gene: TRBV6-1
CDR3aa: CASSLESGLDYGYTF; d_gene: -; j_gene: TRBJ1-2; v_gene: TRBV5-6
CDR3aa: CASRGGGPETQYF; d_gene: TRBD2; j_gene: TRBJ2-5; v_gene: TRBV28
CDR3aa: CASSLEQGGYTEAFF; d_gene: -; j_gene: TRBJ1-1; v_gene: TRBV7-9
CDR3aa: CASSAYLQGAKEQYF; d_gene: TRBD1; j_gene: TRBJ2-7; v_gene: TRBV2
CDR3aa: CASSLRGKTIYF; d_gene: -; j_gene: TRBJ1-3; v_gene: TRBV28
CDR3aa: CASTWDSRYGTEAFF; d_gene: TRBD1; j_gene: TRBJ1-1; v_gene: TRBV19
CDR3aa: CASSQGTGPHNEQFF; d_gene: TRBD1; j_gene: TRBJ2-1; v_gene: TRBV27